The 19 T cell receptor beta chains below come from one sample, sequenced in a study of blood T cell repertoires in COVID-19. The assay was immunoSEQ multiplex PCR, and TCRdb's table has in-frame clones only and misses some. The sample lists hundreds of thousands of clones, 65% to 90% occurring once. The sequenced sample was peripheral blood. These receptors originate from a man between 50 and 59 years old with active or convalescent COVID-19.

The chain combines TRBV7-9 with TRBJ1-5, with TRBD1 as a possible D gene (5 bases). CDR1 is SEHNR and CDR2 is FQNEAQ in the germline V gene (reference sequence). V was trimmed by 0 bases and J by 7 bases, leaving 7 bases between them. CDR3 length equals 13 residues. Here the CDR3 reads CASSLARGQPQHF. Here the CDR3 DNA reads TGTGCCAGCAGCTTAGCGCGGGGGCAGCCCCAGCATTTT.

V gene TRBV5-1 combines with J gene TRBJ1-1; perhaps TRBD1 as D (6 bases). CDR1 and CDR2 from the germline V gene are SGHRS and YFSETQ. The CDR3 is 14 amino acids. Trimming left V 5 bases short and J 1 base short, with 12 bases between. The CDR3: CASRAGAGNTEAFF. The CDR3 DNA sequence: TGCGCCAGCAGGGCAGGGGCGGGGAACACTGAAGCTTTCTTT.

This chain uses TRBV7-6 with TRBJ2-2; 7 positions match TRBD2. Trimming took 4 bases from V and 1 from J; bases not matched to a gene: 9. This CDR3 is built from 17 residues. In germline, CDR1 is SGHVS, CDR2 FNYEAQ. CDR3 nucleotide sequence: TGTGCCAGCAGCTCTGAATTAGCGGGCCTGAACACCGGGGAGCTGTTTTTT. This gives the protein CASSSELAGLNTGELFF.

The chain's CDR3 is CASSQDIVSTDEQYF. CDR3 DNA sequence: TGCGCCAGCAGCCAAGATATCGTTAGTACAGACGAGCAGTACTTC. The chain recombines TRBV4-3 with TRBJ2-7; D unclear. The CDR3 length is 15 residues. Trimming cost V 0 bases and J 5 bases, with 14 bases left between them. In germline, CDR1 is LGHNA, CDR2 YSLEER.

V is TRBV19 and J is TRBJ2-2; 9 positions match TRBD1. The CDR3 is 15 amino acids. Trimming at V came to 3 bases and at J to 3 bases, leaving 2 bases not matched to a gene. The V gene's germline CDR1 is LNHDA and CDR2 SQIVND (reference sequence). The CDR3 nucleotides read TGTGCCAGTAGTATTGACAGGGGGTACACCGGGGAGCTGTTTTTT. Protein: CASSIDRGYTGELFF.

This clone came up once. The rearrangement uses TRBV6-1 and TRBJ2-7, with 8 bases that match TRBD2. V gave up 1 base and J gave up 2 bases; unmatched junction bases: 4. CDR3 length equals 15 residues. Germline-derived CDR1 and CDR2 are MNHNS and SASEGT. CDR3 protein: CASSEGLSGAYEQYF. In DNA form, the CDR3 reads TGTGCCAGCAGTGAAGGGCTTAGCGGGGCCTACGAGCAGTACTTC.

The chain links TRBV7-9 to TRBJ2-2; D unclear. Germline values: CDR1 SEHNR, CDR2 FQNEAQ (reference sequence). Trimming left V 5 bases short and J 2 bases short, with 6 bases between. The CDR3 sequence is 13 residues long. The chain's CDR3 is CASSHYNTGELFF. The CDR3 region has the DNA TGTGCCAGCAGCCACTACAACACCGGGGAGCTGTTTTTT.

This sequence joins TRBV10-3 and TRBJ2-7, with unresolved D. Germline V CDR1 and CDR2: ENHRY, SYGVKD. The CDR3 extends over 12 amino acids. V was clipped by 8 bases and J by 4 bases, with 12 bases between them. The CDR3 DNA follows: TGTGCCATCGGCCAGGATGGTTACGAGCAGTACTTC. Its translation: CAIGQDGYEQYF.

The chain links TRBV2 to TRBJ2-1; 7 nucleotides align to TRBD2. Germline values: CDR1 SNHLY, CDR2 FYNNEI. The CDR3 spans 13 residues. The V segment lost 4 bases and the J segment 7 bases; nucleotides outside the gene matches: 4. The CDR3 here is CASSGLAANEQFF. The CDR3 bases are TGTGCCAGCAGTGGGCTAGCGGCAAATGAGCAGTTCTTC.

This clone was seen a handful of times. This chain joins TRBV6-5 and TRBJ2-1, with 13 positions matching TRBD2. The CDR3 is 15 residues long. The germline V gene encodes CDR1 MNHEY and CDR2 SVGAGI. Losses at the gene ends were 5 bases for V and 7 bases for J; bases not matched to a gene: 5. CDR3 coding DNA: TGTGCCAGCAGTAAACCGGGACTAGCGGGGAATGAGCAGTTCTTC. This codes for CASSKPGLAGNEQFF.

V usage is TRBV5-1 and J usage is TRBJ2-3; 9 bases map to TRBD1. This CDR3 has 15 amino acids. V lost 3 bases and J lost 2; bases outside the gene matches: 4. CDR1 and CDR2 (germline): SGHRS, YFSETQ. The CDR3 DNA is TGCGCCAGCAGCTCGGGACAGGGTTCCACAGATACGCAGTATTTT. It encodes CASSSGQGSTDTQYF.

The chain uses TRBV11-2 and TRBJ2-2; TRBD2 matches 7 bases. The ends lost 3 bases at V and 8 bases at J; junction bases unmatched: 6. The germline CDR1 and CDR2 sequences are SGHAT and FQNNGV. This CDR3 is built from 14 residues. The CDR3 DNA is TGTGCCAGCAGCTTTACCCGGGGGGATGGGGAGCTGTTTTTT. This gives the protein CASSFTRGDGELFF.

The chain uses TRBV19 and TRBJ2-6, with 7 bases fitting TRBD1. Germline-derived CDR1 and CDR2 are LNHDA and SQIVND (reference sequence). There are 15 residues in the CDR3. The V segment lost 6 bases and the J segment 4 bases; nucleotides outside the gene matches: 6. As DNA, the CDR3 is TGTGCCAGTAGCCACAGGGGCGAGGGGGCCAACGTCCTGACTTTC. Translated: CASSHRGEGANVLTF. Full variable domain (rest looked up from reference TRBV19 and TRBJ2-6): DGGITQSPKYLFRKEGQNVTLSCEQNLNHDAMYWYRQDPGQGLRLIYYSQIVNDFQKGDIAEGYSVSREKKESFPLTVTSAQKNPTAFYLCASSHRGEGANVLTFGAGSRLTVL.

The chain couples TRBV5-6 to TRBJ2-3, with D possibly being TRBD1 (6 bases). Germline CDR1 is SGHDT and CDR2 is YYEEEE. V was shortened by 1 base and J by 3 bases, with 12 bases between the two germline ends. The CDR3 runs to 15 residues. CDR3 sequence (DNA): TGTGCCAGCAGCTTGTCGATGGGGGCAACAGATACGCAGTATTTT. Translation: CASSLSMGATDTQYF.

The chain couples TRBV2 to TRBJ2-5; D is ambiguous. V was pared by 7 bases and J by 0 bases, with 9 bases between. The CDR3 runs 13 residues. Germline lookup yields CDR1 SNHLY and CDR2 FYNNEI. The CDR3 sequence is CASMRFYQETQYF. The CDR3 DNA reads TGTGCCAGCATGAGGTTTTACCAAGAGACCCAGTACTTC.

The V and J genes are TRBV11-2 and TRBJ2-3, with D maybe TRBD2 (6 bases). V lost 5 bases to trimming and J lost 0 bases, with 12 bases between them. In germline, CDR1 is SGHAT, CDR2 FQNNGV. This CDR3 comprises 15 residues. The CDR3 DNA sequence: TGTGCCAGCAGCCCTAGGAGGGCTAGCACAGATACGCAGTATTTT. Encoded protein: CASSPRRASTDTQYF.

The chain has TRBV28 and TRBJ1-4, with D uncertain. The length of the CDR3 is 14 residues. Germline CDR1 reads MDHEN; CDR2 reads SYDVKM. V was clipped by 6 bases and J by 4 bases, with 12 bases between them. CDR3 residues: CASSEQLYNEKLFF. The CDR3 DNA follows: TGTGCCAGCAGCGAACAGTTATATAATGAAAAACTGTTTTTT.

The sample holds one count of this clone. The J gene is TRBJ1-2, the V gene TRBV2; no clear D gene. Trimming shortened V by 10 bases and J by 6 bases, and 15 bases separated the two germline ends. Germline loops: CDR1 SNHLY, CDR2 FYNNEI. This CDR3 region has 12 residues. CDR3: CATQWSQHGYTF. Here the CDR3 DNA reads TGTGCCACCCAATGGAGTCAACATGGCTACACCTTC.

The chain employs TRBV30 and TRBJ1-4, with D tentatively TRBD1 (6 bases). This CDR3 comprises 14 residues. Deletions cut 2 bases from V and 0 bases from J, with 7 bases between. Per the germline V gene, CDR1 is GTSNPN and CDR2 is SVGIG (reference sequence). This CDR3 reads CAWSRQATNEKLFF. The CDR3, as DNA: TGTGCCTGGAGTCGACAGGCAACTAATGAAAAACTGTTTTTT.